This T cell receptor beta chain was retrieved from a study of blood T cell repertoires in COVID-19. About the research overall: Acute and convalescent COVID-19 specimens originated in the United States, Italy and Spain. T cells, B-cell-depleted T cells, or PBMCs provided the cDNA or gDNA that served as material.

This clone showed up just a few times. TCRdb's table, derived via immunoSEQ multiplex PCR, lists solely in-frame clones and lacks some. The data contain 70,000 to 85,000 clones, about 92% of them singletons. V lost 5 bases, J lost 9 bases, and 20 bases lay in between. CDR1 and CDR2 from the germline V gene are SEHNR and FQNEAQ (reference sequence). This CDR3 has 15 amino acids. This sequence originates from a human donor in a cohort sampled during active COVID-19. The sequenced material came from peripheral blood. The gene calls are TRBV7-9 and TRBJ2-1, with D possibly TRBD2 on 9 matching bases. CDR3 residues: CASSPQGAAGGEQFF. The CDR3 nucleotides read TGTGCCAGCAGCCCTCAGGGGGCAGCGGGAGGTGAGCAGTTCTTC.